A selection of T cell receptor beta chains follows, all from one sample in a study of OX40 agonist ivuxolimab in advanced cancers. Sequencing was performed with immunoSEQ multiplex PCR; in TCRdb, only in-frame clones are kept and a portion is missing. Of over 30,000 clones listed, roughly 80% are singletons. This specimen consisted of CD4+ or CD8+ T cells sorted from blood, obtained in a trial of the OX40 agonist ivuxolimab. Source of these receptors: an adult with an advanced solid tumor such as melanoma, head and neck, liver or kidney cancer. CDR3s include the opening cysteine and the closing phenylalanine or tryptophan. A D gene is named only where the DNA matches it firmly. The size field is filled for only some rows; it gives once, few, many or a size class.

d_call clone_size j_call v_call cdr3_aa cdr3_nt
- - TRBJ1-1 TRBV10-1 CASSGRTQNTEAFF TGCGCCAGCAGTGGCCGGACACAGAACACTGAAGCTTTCTTT
TRBD2 once TRBJ2-7 TRBV10-3 CAISDRGVASYEQYF TGTGCCATCAGTGATCGGGGGGTTGCGTCCTACGAGCAGTACTTC
TRBD2 - TRBJ2-2 TRBV2 CASSNLGGTNTGELFF TGTGCCAGCTCGAACTTGGGGGGGACGAACACCGGGGAGCTGTTTTTT
- - TRBJ2-3 TRBV5-1 CASSLVPGADTQYF TGCGCCAGCAGCTTGGTCCCAGGGGCAGATACGCAGTATTTT
- - TRBJ1-1 TRBV11-1 CASTIGWDTNTEAFF TGTGCCAGCACCATAGGGTGGGATACGAACACTGAAGCTTTCTTT
- - TRBJ1-1 TRBV5-5 CASSATGTTEAFF TGTGCCAGCAGTGCAACAGGGACCACTGAAGCTTTCTTT
- - TRBJ2-1 TRBV7-8 CASSLNPGGYNEQFF TGTGCCAGCAGCCTTAACCCCGGGGGCTACAATGAGCAGTTCTTC
- - TRBJ1-6 TRBV2 CAGRDTYNSPLHF TGTGCCGGTCGGGACACCTATAATTCACCCCTCCACTTT
TRBD1 - TRBJ2-5 TRBV7-2 CASSGTGGIGTQYF TGTGCCAGCAGCGGGACAGGGGGCATAGGGACCCAGTACTTC
- - TRBJ2-3 TRBV9 CASSVAASDPQDTQYF TGTGCCAGCAGCGTAGCCGCGTCTGACCCTCAAGATACGCAGTATTTT
- - TRBJ2-7 TRBV6-5 CASSYPSFEQYF TGTGCCAGCAGTTACCCCTCGTTCGAGCAGTACTTC
TRBD1 few TRBJ1-2 TRBV2 CASIRTGEGYTF TGTGCCAGCATTAGGACAGGGGAGGGCTACACCTTC
- - TRBJ1-5 TRBV19 CASSTGQPNSNQPQHF TGTGCCAGTAGTACTGGACAGCCCAATAGCAATCAGCCCCAGCATTTT
TRBD2 - TRBJ2-7 TRBV5-6 CASSLPSGGYEQYF TGTGCCAGCAGCTTGCCCAGCGGGGGCTACGAGCAGTACTTC
- - TRBJ2-7 TRBV7-6 CAEGGGNEQYF TGTGCCGAGGGAGGGGGCAATGAGCAGTACTTC
- - TRBJ2-7 TRBV6-5 CASSFQGSAGEQYF TGTGCCAGCAGTTTTCAGGGGAGCGCCGGGGAGCAGTACTTC
- few TRBJ2-3 TRBV9 CASSVEVGRPDTQYF TGTGCCAGCAGCGTAGAGGTGGGGAGGCCAGATACGCAGTATTTT
- - TRBJ2-1 TRBV5-4 CASSRPLATYNEQFF TGTGCCAGCAGCCGTCCACTAGCCACCTACAATGAGCAGTTCTTC
- - TRBJ2-5 TRBV12-5 CASGLKETQYF TGTGCTAGTGGTTTGAAGGAGACCCAGTACTTC
TRBD1 - TRBJ1-4 TRBV9 CASSVGSRTGVVKLFF TGTGCCAGCAGCGTAGGAAGTAGGACAGGGGTTGTAAAACTGTTTTTT
- - TRBJ1-2 TRBV5-6 CASSSRGRGGFNYGYTF TGTGCCAGCAGCTCCCGGGGGAGAGGCGGATTTAACTATGGCTACACCTTC
- few TRBJ2-3 TRBV9 CASSVVQGGDTQYF TGTGCCAGCAGCGTAGTACAGGGCGGAGATACGCAGTATTTT
TRBD2 - TRBJ2-7 TRBV4-3 CASSQDWTSGGAREQYF TGCGCCAGCAGCCAAGATTGGACTAGCGGGGGGGCGAGGGAGCAGTACTTC
- - TRBJ1-1 TRBV7-2 CASRQSMNTEAFF TGTGCCAGCAGGCAAAGCATGAACACTGAAGCTTTCTTT
- - TRBJ1-2 TRBV6-5 CASSPRRDYGYTF TGTGCCAGCAGTCCCAGGAGGGACTATGGCTACACCTTC
TRBD2 - TRBJ2-3 TRBV5-4 CASSAQGLAGGALWDTQYF TGTGCCAGCAGCGCGCAAGGACTAGCGGGGGGGGCCCTCTGGGATACGCAGTATTTT
- - TRBJ1-2 TRBV19 CASSISGRNYGYTF TGTGCCAGTAGTATCTCGGGCAGGAACTATGGCTACACCTTC
TRBD1 few TRBJ1-4 TRBV5-1 CASSRGQGVTNEKLFF TGCGCCAGCAGCCGGGGACAGGGGGTAACTAATGAAAAACTGTTTTTT
TRBD2 - TRBJ2-7 TRBV5-1 CASSDLAGASYEQYF TGCGCCAGCAGCGACTTAGCGGGGGCCTCCTACGAGCAGTACTTC
TRBD1 - TRBJ1-2 TRBV6-6 CASSYRTGSSAQTF TGTGCCAGCAGTTACAGGACAGGGTCCTCGGCTCAGACCTTC
- few TRBJ1-4 TRBV5-5 CASRVRQTSYEKLFF TGTGCCAGCAGGGTCCGACAAACGTCATATGAAAAACTGTTTTTT
- - TRBJ1-2 TRBV27 CASSSPGPHYGYTF TGTGCCAGCAGTTCTCCCGGGCCACACTATGGCTACACCTTC
- - TRBJ2-7 TRBV4-1 CASSPPTPQGAYEQYF TGCGCCAGCAGCCCACCCACGCCCCAAGGAGCCTACGAGCAGTACTTC
- - TRBJ2-1 TRBV7-3 CASSRNGGDEQFF TGTGCCAGCAGCCGAAACGGGGGCGATGAGCAGTTCTTC
- - TRBJ2-5 TRBV7-2 CASSSAPGSETQYF TGTGCCAGCAGCTCAGCCCCCGGTTCGGAGACCCAGTACTTC
- few TRBJ1-1 TRBV30 CAHARNPNTEAFF TGTGCACATGCCAGGAATCCGAACACTGAAGCTTTCTTT
- once TRBJ2-5 TRBV5-1 CASSLGGQDQETQYF TGCGCCAGCAGCTTGGGGGGGCAGGACCAAGAGACCCAGTACTTC
TRBD1 - TRBJ2-3 TRBV2 CASSEGTGGADTQYF TGTGCCAGCAGTGAAGGGACAGGGGGCGCAGATACGCAGTATTTT
- once TRBJ1-2 TRBV5-5 CASSFTGDGYGYTF TGTGCCAGCAGCTTTACGGGGGACGGCTATGGCTACACCTTC
TRBD1 - TRBJ2-2 TRBV5-1 CASRGQDHTGELFF TGCGCCAGCCGGGGACAGGACCACACCGGGGAGCTGTTTTTT
TRBD1 - TRBJ1-2 TRBV9 CASSVAGGGYTF TGTGCCAGCAGCGTAGCAGGGGGCGGCTACACCTTC
- few TRBJ1-5 TRBV12-5 CASIGRGPNQPQHF TGTGCTAGTATTGGGAGGGGACCTAATCAGCCCCAGCATTTT
- - TRBJ1-4 TRBV2 CASSLGQGIGEKLFF TGTGCCAGCAGTCTTGGGCAGGGAATAGGTGAAAAACTGTTTTTT
- - TRBJ1-2 TRBV6-1 CASSDWADYGYTF TGTGCCAGCAGTGACTGGGCAGACTATGGCTACACCTTC
- - TRBJ1-5 TRBV19 CASSTHVSNQPQHF TGTGCCAGTAGTACCCACGTAAGCAATCAGCCCCAGCATTTT
- - TRBJ2-7 TRBV4-3 CASSPVGQGVTEQYF TGCGCCAGCAGCCCCGTCGGCCAGGGAGTCACCGAGCAGTACTTC
- - TRBJ1-2 TRBV11-1 CASRPTSVGGYTF TGTGCCAGCAGACCAACCTCTGTCGGTGGCTACACCTTC
TRBD1 - TRBJ1-6 TRBV7-8 CASSWITSGQIYNSPLHF TGTGCCAGCAGCTGGATTACTTCGGGACAGATCTATAATTCACCCCTCCACTTT
- - TRBJ2-3 TRBV11-3 CASSFSVPDTQYF TGTGCCAGCAGCTTTAGTGTCCCAGATACGCAGTATTTT
- - TRBJ2-2 TRBV29-1 CSVVVGAVDTGELFF TGCAGCGTTGTGGTCGGGGCGGTCGACACCGGGGAGCTGTTTTTT
- - TRBJ1-1 TRBV7-9 CASSIQGGTEAFF TGTGCCAGCAGCATACAGGGAGGCACTGAAGCTTTCTTT
TRBD2 once TRBJ2-5 TRBV6-1 CASSGLAGGSGETQYF TGTGCCAGCAGTGGTCTAGCGGGGGGCTCTGGGGAGACCCAGTACTTC
TRBD2 once TRBJ2-5 TRBV6-1 CASRLSGAAQETQYF TGTGCCAGCAGACTTAGCGGGGCCGCGCAAGAGACCCAGTACTTC
- - TRBJ2-7 TRBV7-2 CASSSVNVKVGEQYF TGTGCCAGCAGCTCCGTCAACGTGAAAGTCGGCGAGCAGTACTTC
TRBD2 - TRBJ2-7 TRBV19 CASRGLAGSYEQYF TGTGCCAGCAGGGGACTAGCGGGATCCTACGAGCAGTACTTC
- - TRBJ2-7 TRBV7-6 CASSLADHGGVHEQYF TGTGCCAGCAGCTTAGCGGACCACGGGGGAGTCCACGAGCAGTACTTC
TRBD1 - TRBJ2-5 TRBV2 CASKQGAVETQYF TGTGCCAGCAAACAGGGGGCTGTTGAGACCCAGTACTTC
- once TRBJ1-1 TRBV2 CASTTSGSLTEAFF TGTGCCAGCACGACTTCGGGCTCCCTCACTGAAGCTTTCTTT
TRBD2 - TRBJ2-1 TRBV5-8 CASSLRLAGKFF TGTGCCAGCAGCTTGCGACTAGCGGGGAAGTTCTTC